Below, 21 T cell receptor beta chains from the same sample are listed, as sequenced in a study of response to subunit inactivated influenza vaccine. TCRdb processed the RT-PCR reads anew with MiXCR; each CDR3 protein has one entry. The sample includes over 750,000 distinct CDR3 sequences, about 20% seen only once; the top ten take roughly 10%. This material consisted of PBMCs from blood, taken 5 days after vaccination. All receptors come from a man aged 45 to 65 who received an inactivated influenza vaccine.

This clonotype has more than one count but fewer than ten. The gene calls are TRBV12-3 or TRBV12-4 and TRBJ1-1, with no clear D. With 3 bases removed from V and 5 bases from J, the gap between germline ends came to 10 bases. This CDR3 contains 13 residues. The DNA of the CDR3 is TGTGCCAGCAGTTTTGGAAGGGATACTGAAGCTTTCTTT. It is translated as CASSFGRDTEAFF.

In this sample, this clonotype turned up a few times. The V call is TRBV24-1, the J call TRBJ2-7; TRBD1 aligns across 8 bases. This CDR3 contains 12 residues. V lost 6 bases and J lost 6; bases outside the gene matches: 3. Germline V gives CDR1 KGHDR, CDR2 SFDVKD. CDR3 DNA sequence: TGTGCCACCAGTCAGGGGGCGAGCGAGCAGTACTTC. It translates to CATSQGASEQYF.

This clonotype was seen a handful of times. V is TRBV10-3 and J is TRBJ1-6; D might be TRBD1 (6 bases). The length of the CDR3 is 14 residues. Germline CDR1 ENHRY, CDR2 SYGVKD. The V end lost 5 bases, the J end lost 3 bases, and 8 bases lay between the germline ends. The CDR3 reads CAISKDSYNSPLHF. CDR3 DNA: TGTGCCATCAGTAAGGACAGCTATAATTCACCCCTCCACTTT.

This chain connects TRBV28 to TRBJ1-4; D unclear. Trimming stripped 3 bases from V and 7 bases from J, with 15 bases between. The CDR3 runs to 15 residues. Germline V gene lookup returns CDR1 MDHEN and CDR2 SYDVKM. CDR3 sequence reads: CASSLSRTTGEKLFF. For the CDR3, the DNA is TGTGCCAGCAGTTTGAGTCGAACTACGGGTGAAAAACTGTTTTTT.

This clonotype was detected a few times. J is TRBJ2-1 and V is TRBV6-5, with D possibly being TRBD1 (6 bases). Trimming shortened V by 0 bases and J by 6 bases, and 18 bases separated the two germline ends. This CDR3 is 17 amino acids long. Germline assignment: CDR1 MNHEY and CDR2 SVGAGI. The CDR3 protein is CASSYSASGASTNEQFF. DNA for the CDR3: TGTGCCAGCAGTTACTCAGCTTCAGGGGCTTCTACCAATGAGCAGTTCTTC.

This clonotype turned up a few times. The CDR3 is CAISSLAGVYNEQFF. The DNA for the CDR3 is TGTGCCATCAGCTCACTAGCGGGAGTCTACAATGAGCAGTTCTTC. The rearrangement uses TRBV10-3 and TRBJ2-1; 11 positions agree with TRBD2. Germline CDR1 and CDR2: ENHRY and SYGVKD. The CDR3 has 15 amino acids. With V trimmed by 6 bases and J by 3 bases, 4 bases remained unmatched.

This rearrangement joins TRBV27 to TRBJ2-1; unclear D gene. V was clipped by 3 bases and J by 4 bases, with 7 bases between them. The CDR3 extends over 13 amino acids. Germline assignment: CDR1 MNHEY and CDR2 SMNVEV (reference sequence). The CDR3 protein is CASSFNGYNEQFF. Here the CDR3 DNA reads TGTGCCAGCAGTTTCAACGGGTACAATGAGCAGTTCTTC.

J is TRBJ1-4 and V is TRBV7-2, with TRBD1 identical over 8 bases. J was trimmed by 0 bases and V by 5 bases; bases with no gene match: 5. The CDR3 spans 16 residues. Per germline, CDR1 SGHTA and CDR2 FQGNSA. CDR3: CASSPRQGPTNEKLFF. CDR3 DNA sequence: TGTGCCAGCAGCCCAAGACAGGGGCCAACTAATGAAAAACTGTTTTTT.

In this sample, this clonotype turned up many times. The V and J genes are TRBV5-1 and TRBJ2-5; TRBD1 aligns across 7 bases. The CDR3 sequence is 13 residues long. The J segment lost 4 bases and the V segment lost 1 base, leaving 1 base of the junction unmatched. Germline CDR1 SGHRS, CDR2 YFSETQ. The CDR3 sequence: CASSLRQGETQYF. CDR3 DNA: TGCGCCAGCAGCTTGAGACAGGGAGAGACCCAGTACTTC.

In this sample, this clonotype turned up a few times. The chain combines TRBV11-2 with TRBJ2-5; D not certain. Per the germline V gene, CDR1 is SGHAT and CDR2 is FQNNGV. The CDR3 length is 15 residues. V dropped 1 base and J dropped 7 bases, with 16 bases sitting between them. CDR3 nucleotides: TGTGCCAGCAGCTTAGCGGATAGGGCCTCACGGACCCAGTACTTC. Translation gives CASSLADRASRTQYF.

This clonotype was detected only a few times. The chain has TRBV6-5 and TRBJ2-7, with TRBD1 matching over 10 bases. Germline CDR1 and CDR2: MNHEY and SVGAGI. V lost 0 bases to trimming and J lost 2 bases; unmatched junction nucleotides: 4. The CDR3 consists of 16 residues. The CDR3 DNA reads as TGTGCCAGCAGTTACTCGGCCGGGACAGGGGCCTACGAGCAGTACTTC. Its protein is CASSYSAGTGAYEQYF.

This clonotype came up a few times. The chain has TRBV30 and TRBJ2-2; D possibly corresponds to TRBD2 (6 bases). This CDR3 is 14 amino acids long. Germline CDR1 reads GTSNPN; CDR2 reads SVGIG (reference sequence). V shed 0 bases and J shed 9 bases, with 14 bases lying between them. The CDR3 nucleotides are TGTGCCTGGAGTGTAGGGCGGGGTCTAAGGGAGCTGTTTTTT. Translation gives CAWSVGRGLRELFF.

Many counts were recorded for this clonotype. DNA of the CDR3: TGTGCCAGCAGCAGTACTAGCGGAGCCTTTCAAGAGACCCAGTACTTC. This encodes CASSSTSGAFQETQYF. The chain employs TRBV7-9 and TRBJ2-5; 8 bases agree with TRBD2. Germline-derived CDR1 and CDR2 are SEHNR and FQNEAQ (reference sequence). CDR3 size: 16 residues. Germline trimming cut 5 bases from V and 2 bases from J; bases unmatched to any gene: 10.

This clonotype was seen a few times. The genes are TRBV2 and TRBJ1-6, with 10 bases aligning to TRBD1. After removal of 4 bases from V and 7 bases from J, the junction contained 4 bases not matched to a gene. Per germline, CDR1 SNHLY and CDR2 FYNNEI. The CDR3 runs 15 residues. The chain's CDR3 is CASSAMGQGNSPLHF. CDR3 nucleotides: TGTGCCAGCAGTGCGATGGGACAGGGGAATTCACCCCTCCACTTT.

The chain is built from TRBV5-1 and TRBJ2-3, with 12 bases fitting TRBD1. Per germline, CDR1 SGHRS and CDR2 YFSETQ. The V and J ends lost 5 bases and 8 bases, in that order; junction bases with no gene match: 9. This CDR3 has 15 residues. DNA for the CDR3: TGCGCCAGCAGTGCCGGGACAGGGGGCTCGCCTACGCAGTATTTT. It codes for CASSAGTGGSPTQYF.

As for this clonotype: Without the conserved terminal phenylalanine or tryptophan, this CDR3 likely stems from a read error. J is TRBJ2-7 and V is TRBV7-9; 12 positions match TRBD2. Trimming at V came to 2 bases and at J to 5 bases, leaving 10 bases not matched to a gene. This CDR3 is 17 amino acids long. From germline, CDR1 is SEHNR and CDR2 FQNEAQ (reference sequence). CDR3: CASSLIQRLAGADEQYI. DNA for the CDR3: TGTGCCAGCAGCTTAATTCAACGACTAGCGGGAGCCGACGAGCAGTACATC.

This clonotype was picked up a small number of times. The CDR3 protein is CASSLADTGNTYEQYF. DNA for the CDR3: TGCGCCAGCAGCTTGGCCGATACAGGGAACACCTACGAGCAGTACTTC. This chain connects TRBV5-1 to TRBJ2-7, with D perhaps TRBD1 (6 bases). Trimming stripped 0 bases from V and 2 bases from J, with 15 bases between. The germline CDR1 and CDR2 sequences are SGHRS and YFSETQ. The CDR3 covers 16 residues.

The chain couples TRBV20-1 to TRBJ2-1; 10 bases are shared with TRBD2. The CDR3 is 16 amino acids. CDR1 is DFQATT, CDR2 SNEGSKA, per germline (reference sequence). V dropped 6 bases and J dropped 7; count of bases not matched to a gene: 15. This CDR3 reads CSANYRKREGLNEQFF. CDR3 sequence (DNA): TGCAGTGCAAATTATAGGAAGCGGGAGGGCTTGAATGAGCAGTTCTTC.

The chain couples TRBV5-5 to TRBJ1-3; TRBD1 is a possible D gene (5 bases). Deletions cut 2 bases from V and 0 bases from J, with 18 bases between. Germline CDR1 is SGHKS and CDR2 is YYEKEE (reference sequence). This CDR3 is built from 18 residues. CDR3 amino acids: CASSFRRQGGRSGNTIYF. In DNA, the CDR3 is TGTGCCAGCAGCTTTCGGCGCCAGGGAGGACGCTCTGGAAACACCATATATTTT.

The J gene is TRBJ2-2, the V gene TRBV3-1, with TRBD2 matching over 8 bases. V dropped 4 bases and J dropped 3; count of bases not matched to a gene: 13. The CDR3 has 18 amino acids. The germline CDR1 and CDR2 sequences are LGHDT and YNNKEL (reference sequence). CDR3 sequence reads: CASSPRSPGGPYTGELFF. Here the CDR3 DNA reads TGTGCCAGCAGCCCCCGAAGCCCGGGAGGGCCCTACACCGGGGAGCTGTTTTTT.

At least ten counts were recorded for this clonotype. The V gene is TRBV20-1, the J gene TRBJ2-1; no firm D call. Germline V lookup: CDR1 DFQATT, CDR2 SNEGSKA (reference sequence). Trimming removed 1 base at V and 8 bases at J, with 9 bases between. The CDR3 is 12 amino acids. The CDR3 sequence is CSARVLEYEQFF. CDR3 DNA: TGCAGTGCTAGAGTATTGGAGTATGAGCAGTTCTTC.